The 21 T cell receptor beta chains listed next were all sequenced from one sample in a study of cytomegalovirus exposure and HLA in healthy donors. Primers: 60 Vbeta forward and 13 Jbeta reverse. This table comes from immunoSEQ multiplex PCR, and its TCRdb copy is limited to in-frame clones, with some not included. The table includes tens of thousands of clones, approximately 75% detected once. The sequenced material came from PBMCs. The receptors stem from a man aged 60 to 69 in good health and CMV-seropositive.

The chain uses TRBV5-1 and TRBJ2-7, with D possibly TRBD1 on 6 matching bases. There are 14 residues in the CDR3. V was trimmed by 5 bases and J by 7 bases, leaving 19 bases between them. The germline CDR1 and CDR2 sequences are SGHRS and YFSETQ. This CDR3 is CASRAVPGAPEQYF. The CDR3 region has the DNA TGCGCCAGCAGAGCGGTCCCAGGGGCCCCGGAGCAGTACTTC.

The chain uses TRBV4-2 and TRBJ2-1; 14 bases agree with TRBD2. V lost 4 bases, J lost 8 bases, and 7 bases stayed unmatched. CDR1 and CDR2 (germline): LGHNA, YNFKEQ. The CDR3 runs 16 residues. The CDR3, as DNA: TGTGCCAGCAGCCCCGGGACTAGCGGGAGTGTTGATGAGCAGTTCTTC. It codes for CASSPGTSGSVDEQFF.

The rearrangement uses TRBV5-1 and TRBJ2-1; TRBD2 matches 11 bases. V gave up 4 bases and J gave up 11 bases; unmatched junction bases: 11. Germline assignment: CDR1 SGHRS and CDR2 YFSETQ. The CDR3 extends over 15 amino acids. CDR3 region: CASSISGGDIYQQFF. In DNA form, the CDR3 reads TGCGCCAGCAGCATTAGCGGGGGGGATATATACCAGCAGTTCTTC.

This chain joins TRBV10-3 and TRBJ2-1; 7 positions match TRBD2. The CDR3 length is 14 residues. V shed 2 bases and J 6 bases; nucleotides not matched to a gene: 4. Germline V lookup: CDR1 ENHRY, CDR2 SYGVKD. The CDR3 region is CAISEPGLPNEQFF. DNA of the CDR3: TGTGCCATCAGTGAGCCGGGACTACCCAATGAGCAGTTCTTC.

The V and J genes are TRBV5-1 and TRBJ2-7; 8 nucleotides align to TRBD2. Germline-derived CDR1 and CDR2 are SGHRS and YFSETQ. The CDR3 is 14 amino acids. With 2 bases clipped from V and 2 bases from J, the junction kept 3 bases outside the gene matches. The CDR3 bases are TGCGCCAGCAGCTTAACTAGCGGAACCTACGAGCAGTACTTC. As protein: CASSLTSGTYEQYF.

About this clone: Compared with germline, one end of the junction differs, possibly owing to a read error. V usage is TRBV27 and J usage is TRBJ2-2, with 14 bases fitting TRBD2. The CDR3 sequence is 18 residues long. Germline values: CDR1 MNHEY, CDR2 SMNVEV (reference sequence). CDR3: CASSLIWTSGRNAGELFF. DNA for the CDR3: TGTGCCAGCAGTTTAATATGGACTAGCGGGAGGAACGCCGGGGAGCTGTTTTTT.

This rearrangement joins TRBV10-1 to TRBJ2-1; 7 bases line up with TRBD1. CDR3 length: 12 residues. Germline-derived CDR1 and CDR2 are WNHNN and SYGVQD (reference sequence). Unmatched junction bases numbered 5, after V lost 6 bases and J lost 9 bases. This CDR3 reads CASSPGGVEQFF. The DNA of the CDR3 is TGCGCCAGCAGCCCAGGGGGTGTTGAGCAGTTCTTC.

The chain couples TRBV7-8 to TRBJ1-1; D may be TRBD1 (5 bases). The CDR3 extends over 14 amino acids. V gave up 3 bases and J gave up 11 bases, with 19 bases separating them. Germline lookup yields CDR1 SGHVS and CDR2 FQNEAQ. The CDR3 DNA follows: TGTGCCAGCAGCTTTGGCCGACAGCCCGGAGGGGCTTTCTTT. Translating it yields CASSFGRQPGGAFF.

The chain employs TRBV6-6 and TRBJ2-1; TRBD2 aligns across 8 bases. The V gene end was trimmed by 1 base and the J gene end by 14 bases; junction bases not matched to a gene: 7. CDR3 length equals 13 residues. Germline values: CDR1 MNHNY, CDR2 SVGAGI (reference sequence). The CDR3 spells CASSYFTGTREFF. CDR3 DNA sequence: TGTGCCAGCAGTTACTTTACCGGGACTAGGGAGTTCTTC.

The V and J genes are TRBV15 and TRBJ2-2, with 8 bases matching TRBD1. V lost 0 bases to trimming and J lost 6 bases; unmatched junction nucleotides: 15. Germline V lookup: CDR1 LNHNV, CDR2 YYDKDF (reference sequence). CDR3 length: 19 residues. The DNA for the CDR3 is TGTGCCACCAGCAGAGATGGGGCAGGGGGCTTGGGGATGGCCGGGGAGCTGTTTTTT. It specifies CATSRDGAGGLGMAGELFF.

CDR3 amino acids: CASSASGQPNLRQYF. The DNA of the CDR3 is TGTGCCAGCAGCGCCTCGGGACAGCCCAACCTCAGGCAGTACTTC. The chain has TRBV9 and TRBJ2-7, with 7 nucleotides matching TRBD1. V lost 3 bases, J lost 9 bases, and 15 bases stayed unmatched. Germline CDR1 and CDR2: SGDLS and YYNGEE. The CDR3 covers 15 residues.

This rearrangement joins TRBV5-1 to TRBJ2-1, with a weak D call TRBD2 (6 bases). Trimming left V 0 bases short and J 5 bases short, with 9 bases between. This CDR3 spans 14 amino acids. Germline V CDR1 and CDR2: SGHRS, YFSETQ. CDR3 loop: CASSLDAGNNEQFF. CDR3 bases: TGCGCCAGCAGCTTGGATGCGGGGAACAATGAGCAGTTCTTC.

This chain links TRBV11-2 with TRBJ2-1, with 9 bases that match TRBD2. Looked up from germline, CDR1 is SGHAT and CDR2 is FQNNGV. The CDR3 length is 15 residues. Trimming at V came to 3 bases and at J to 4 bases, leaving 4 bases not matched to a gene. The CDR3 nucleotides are TGTGCCAGCAGCTTTACGACTAGCGGATACAATGAGCAGTTCTTC. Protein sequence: CASSFTTSGYNEQFF.

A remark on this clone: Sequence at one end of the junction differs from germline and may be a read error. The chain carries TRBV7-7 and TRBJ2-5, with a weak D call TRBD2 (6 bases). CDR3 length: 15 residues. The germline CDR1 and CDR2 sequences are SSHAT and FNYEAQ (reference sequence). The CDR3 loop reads CASSLIGGVQETQYF. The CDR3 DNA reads TGTGCTAGCAGCTTAATCGGAGGGGTCCAAGAGACCCAGTACTTC.

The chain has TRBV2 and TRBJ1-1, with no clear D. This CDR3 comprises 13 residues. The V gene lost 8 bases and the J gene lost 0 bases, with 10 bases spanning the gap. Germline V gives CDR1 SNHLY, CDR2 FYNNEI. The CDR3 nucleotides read TGTGCCAGCTCGACCCAGGTGAACACTGAAGCTTTCTTT. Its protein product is CASSTQVNTEAFF.

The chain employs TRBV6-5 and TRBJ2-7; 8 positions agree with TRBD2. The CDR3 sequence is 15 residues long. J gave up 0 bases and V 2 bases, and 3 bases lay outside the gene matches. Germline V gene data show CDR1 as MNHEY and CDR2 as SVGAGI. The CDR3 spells CASSYREGSSYEQYF. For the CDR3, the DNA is TGTGCCAGCAGTTACCGGGAGGGGAGCTCCTACGAGCAGTACTTC.

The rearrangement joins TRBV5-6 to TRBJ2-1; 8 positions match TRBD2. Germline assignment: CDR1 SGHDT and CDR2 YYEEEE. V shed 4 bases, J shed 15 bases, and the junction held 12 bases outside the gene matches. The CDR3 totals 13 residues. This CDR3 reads CASSVGRAGVLFF. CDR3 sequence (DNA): TGTGCCAGCAGCGTTGGGCGAGCGGGAGTCTTGTTCTTC.

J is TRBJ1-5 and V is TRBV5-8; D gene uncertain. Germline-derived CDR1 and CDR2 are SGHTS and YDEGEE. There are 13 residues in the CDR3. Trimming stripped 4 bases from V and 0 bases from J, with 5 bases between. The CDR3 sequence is CASSLDSNQPQHF. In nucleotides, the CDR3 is TGTGCCAGCAGCCTAGATAGCAATCAGCCCCAGCATTTT.

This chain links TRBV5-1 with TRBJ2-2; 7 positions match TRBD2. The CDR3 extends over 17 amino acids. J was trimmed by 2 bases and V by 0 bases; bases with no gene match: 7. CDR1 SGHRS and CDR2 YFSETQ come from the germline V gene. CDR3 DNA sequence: TGCGCCAGCAGCTTGGACCAGCGGGGATTAAACACCGGGGAGCTGTTTTTT. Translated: CASSLDQRGLNTGELFF.

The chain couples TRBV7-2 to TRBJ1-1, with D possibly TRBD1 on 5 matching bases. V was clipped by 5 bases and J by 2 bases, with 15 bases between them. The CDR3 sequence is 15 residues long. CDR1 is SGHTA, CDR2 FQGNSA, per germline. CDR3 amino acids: CASSAGLTTNTEAFF. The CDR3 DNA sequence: TGTGCCAGCAGCGCGGGACTCACCACCAACACTGAAGCTTTCTTT.

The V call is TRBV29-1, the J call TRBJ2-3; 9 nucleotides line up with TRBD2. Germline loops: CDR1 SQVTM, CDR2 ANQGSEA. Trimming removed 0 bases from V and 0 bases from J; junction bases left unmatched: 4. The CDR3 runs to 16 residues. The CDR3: CSVEDASGRSTDTQYF. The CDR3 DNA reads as TGCAGCGTTGAAGACGCCAGCGGGAGGAGCACAGATACGCAGTATTTT.